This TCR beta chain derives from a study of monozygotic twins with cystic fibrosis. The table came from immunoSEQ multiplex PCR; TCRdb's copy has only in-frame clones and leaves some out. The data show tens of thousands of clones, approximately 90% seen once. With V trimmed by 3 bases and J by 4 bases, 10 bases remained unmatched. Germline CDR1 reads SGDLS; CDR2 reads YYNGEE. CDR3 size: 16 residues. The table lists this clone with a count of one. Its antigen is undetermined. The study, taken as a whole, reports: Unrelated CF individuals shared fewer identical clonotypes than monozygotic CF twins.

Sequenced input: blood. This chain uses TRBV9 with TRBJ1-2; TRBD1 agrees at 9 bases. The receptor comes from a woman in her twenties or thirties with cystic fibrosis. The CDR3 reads CASSAGDRAPAYGYTF. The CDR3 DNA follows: TGTGCCAGCAGCGCGGGGGACAGGGCTCCTGCCTATGGCTACACCTTC.